Included here is one T cell receptor beta chain sequence, with context. The antigen remains unidentified. The data originate from a study of cytomegalovirus exposure and HLA in healthy donors. Overall study results and limits: Sequence variants that were highly shared formed a cluster that was likely a sequencing artifact. DRB1 showed the most TCR associations and HLA-C the fewest in a later analysis, as rates varied by HLA locus.

Germline lookup yields CDR1 MNHEY and CDR2 SMNVEV (reference sequence). This CDR3 contains 15 residues. V lost 4 bases and J 0 bases, leaving 13 bases between the germline ends. It was with 60 Vbeta and 13 Jbeta primers that the PCR ran. As processed by the authors: Roughly 10 million shared chains were among 65 million to 85 million unique TCR beta chains counted in a later analysis. Some clones are missing from TCRdb's copy, which holds only in-frame ones; the method was immunoSEQ multiplex PCR. V, J and clone size are taken as reported in that table, and D and trimming were inferred from the DNA itself. The sample records roughly 190,000 clones, roughly nine tenths being singletons.

The sequenced sample was PBMCs. This sequence joins TRBV27 and TRBJ2-7, with a weak D call TRBD2 (5 bases). The TCR comes from a boy aged 2 to 10 in good health and CMV-seronegative. The CDR3 region is CASSSPGGLSYEQYF. CDR3 DNA sequence: TGTGCCAGCAGTTCCCCGGGCGGGCTCTCCTACGAGCAGTACTTC.